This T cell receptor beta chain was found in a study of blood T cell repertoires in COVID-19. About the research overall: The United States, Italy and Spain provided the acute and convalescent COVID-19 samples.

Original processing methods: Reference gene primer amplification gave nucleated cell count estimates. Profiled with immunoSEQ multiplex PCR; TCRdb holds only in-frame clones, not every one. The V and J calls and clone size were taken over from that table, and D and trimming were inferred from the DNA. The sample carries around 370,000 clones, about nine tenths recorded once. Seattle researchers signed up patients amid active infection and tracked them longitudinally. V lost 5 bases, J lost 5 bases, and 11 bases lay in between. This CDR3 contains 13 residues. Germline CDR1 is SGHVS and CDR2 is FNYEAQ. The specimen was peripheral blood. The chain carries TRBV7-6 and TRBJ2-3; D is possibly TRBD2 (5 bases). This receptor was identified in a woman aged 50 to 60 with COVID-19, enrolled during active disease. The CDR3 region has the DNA TGTGCCAGCAGCCCAATAGAGGGAGATACGCAGTATTTT. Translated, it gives CASSPIEGDTQYF.